Listed here is a single TCR beta chain. The data belong to a study of shared clonotypes between healthy human individuals. V was shortened by 0 bases and J by 2 bases, with 8 bases between the two germline ends. Per germline, CDR1 SGHRS and CDR2 YFSETQ. CDR3 length: 14 residues. The assay used deep level. Method: immunoSEQ multiplex PCR; TCRdb's copy keeps in-frame clones and lacks some. The sample gives 1.5 million to 1.9 million clones, 95% to 99% of which show up once; roughly 0.45% is in the top ten. The genes are TRBV5-1 and TRBJ1-2; D is possibly TRBD1 (5 bases). Sequences were obtained from naive CD4+ T cells sorted from blood. Subset indicated: CD45RA+ positively selected. This clonotype was obtained from a man aged 25-45 years in good health. The CDR3 nucleotides read TGCGCCAGCAGCTTGGTCGGGGGGAACTATGGCTACACCTTC. This codes for CASSLVGGNYGYTF.